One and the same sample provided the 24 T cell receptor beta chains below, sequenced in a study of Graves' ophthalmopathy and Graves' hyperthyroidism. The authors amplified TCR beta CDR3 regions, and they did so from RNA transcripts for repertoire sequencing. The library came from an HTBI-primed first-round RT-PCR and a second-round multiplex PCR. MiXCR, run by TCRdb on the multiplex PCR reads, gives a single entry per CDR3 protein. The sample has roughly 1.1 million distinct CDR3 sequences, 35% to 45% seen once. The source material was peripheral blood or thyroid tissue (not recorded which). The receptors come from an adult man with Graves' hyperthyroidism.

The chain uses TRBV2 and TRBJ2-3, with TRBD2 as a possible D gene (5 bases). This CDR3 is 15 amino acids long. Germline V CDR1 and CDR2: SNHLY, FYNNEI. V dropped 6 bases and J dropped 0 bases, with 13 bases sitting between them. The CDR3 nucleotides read TGTGCCAGCAGGAATCCGGGAACTAGCACAGATACGCAGTATTTT. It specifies CASRNPGTSTDTQYF.

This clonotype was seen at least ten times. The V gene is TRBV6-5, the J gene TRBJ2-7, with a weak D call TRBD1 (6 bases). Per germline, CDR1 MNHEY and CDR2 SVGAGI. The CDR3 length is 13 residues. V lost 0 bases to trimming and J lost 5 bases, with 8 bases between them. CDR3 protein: CASSYSKGDEQYF. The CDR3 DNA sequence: TGTGCCAGCAGTTACTCGAAGGGGGACGAGCAGTACTTC.

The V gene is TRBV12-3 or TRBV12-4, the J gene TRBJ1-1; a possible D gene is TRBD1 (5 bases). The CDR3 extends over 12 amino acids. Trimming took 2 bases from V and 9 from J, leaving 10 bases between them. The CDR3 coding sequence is TGTGCCAGCAGTTTACCCAGGGAGAAAGCTTTCTTT. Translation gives CASSLPREKAFF.

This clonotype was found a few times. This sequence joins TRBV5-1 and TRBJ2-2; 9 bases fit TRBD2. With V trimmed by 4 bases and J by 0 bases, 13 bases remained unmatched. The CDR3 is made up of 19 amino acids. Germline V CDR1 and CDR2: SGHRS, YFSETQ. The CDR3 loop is CASSLTYRGLAPNTGELFF. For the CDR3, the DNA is TGCGCCAGCAGCCTAACTTACCGAGGACTAGCGCCGAACACCGGGGAGCTGTTTTTT.

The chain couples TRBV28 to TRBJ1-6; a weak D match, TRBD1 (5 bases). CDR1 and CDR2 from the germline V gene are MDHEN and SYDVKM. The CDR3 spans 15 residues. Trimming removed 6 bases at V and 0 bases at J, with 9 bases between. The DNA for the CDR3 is TGTGCCAGCAGCACTGGGGCCTCCTATAATTCACCCCTCCACTTT. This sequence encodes CASSTGASYNSPLHF. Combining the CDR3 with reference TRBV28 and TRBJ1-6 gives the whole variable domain DVKVTQSSRYLVKRTGEKVFLECVQDMDHENMFWYRQDPGLGLRLIYFSYDVKMKEKGDIPEGYSVSREKKERFSLILESASTNQTSMYLCASSTGASYNSPLHFGNGTRLTVT.

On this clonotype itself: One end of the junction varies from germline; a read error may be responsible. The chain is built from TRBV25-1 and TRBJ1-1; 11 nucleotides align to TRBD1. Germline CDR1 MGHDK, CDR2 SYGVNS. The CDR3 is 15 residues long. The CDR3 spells CASRLDRGRNTEAFF. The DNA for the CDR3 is TGCGCCAGCAGGTTGGACAGGGGGCGGAACACTGAAGCTTTCTTT.

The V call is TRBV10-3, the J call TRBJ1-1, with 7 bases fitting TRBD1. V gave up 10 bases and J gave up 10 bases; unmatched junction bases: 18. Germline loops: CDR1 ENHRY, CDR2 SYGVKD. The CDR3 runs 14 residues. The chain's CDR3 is CASNLDRVVSRAFF. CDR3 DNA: TGTGCCAGCAATTTAGACAGGGTAGTTAGTCGAGCTTTCTTT.

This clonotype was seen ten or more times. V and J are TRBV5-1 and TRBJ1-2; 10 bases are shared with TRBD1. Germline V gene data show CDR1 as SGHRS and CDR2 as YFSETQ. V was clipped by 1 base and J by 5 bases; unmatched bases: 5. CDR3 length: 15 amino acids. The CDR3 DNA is TGCGCCAGCAGCTTGTTCGGGACAGGGGCGTATGGCTACACCTTC. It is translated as CASSLFGTGAYGYTF.

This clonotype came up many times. The CDR3: CASSMDRANTGELFF. The DNA for the CDR3 is TGTGCCAGTAGTATGGACAGGGCGAACACCGGGGAGCTGTTTTTT. V usage is TRBV19 and J usage is TRBJ2-2, with 8 nucleotides matching TRBD1. The V gene's germline CDR1 is LNHDA and CDR2 SQIVND (reference sequence). Losses at the gene ends were 3 bases for V and 0 bases for J; bases not matched to a gene: 0. CDR3 size: 15 residues. The full variable domain, completed using reference TRBV19 and TRBJ2-2, is DGGITQSPKYLFRKEGQNVTLSCEQNLNHDAMYWYRQDPGQGLRLIYYSQIVNDFQKGDIAEGYSVSREKKESFPLTVTSAQKNPTAFYLCASSMDRANTGELFFGEGSRLTVL.

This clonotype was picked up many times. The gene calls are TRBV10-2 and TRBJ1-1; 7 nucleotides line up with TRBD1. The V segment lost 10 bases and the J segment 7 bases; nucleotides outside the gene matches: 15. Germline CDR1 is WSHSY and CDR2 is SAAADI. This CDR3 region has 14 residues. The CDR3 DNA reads TGCGCCACGGGCGTCTACAGGGGTGCGGATGAAGCTTTCTTT. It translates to CATGVYRGADEAFF.

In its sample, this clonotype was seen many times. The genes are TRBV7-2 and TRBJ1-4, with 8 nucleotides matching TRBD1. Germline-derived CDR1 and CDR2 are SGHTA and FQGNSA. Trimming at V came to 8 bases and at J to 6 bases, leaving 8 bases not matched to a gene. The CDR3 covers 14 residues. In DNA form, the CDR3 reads TGTGCCAGCGGCCCTCCGGGACAGGATGAAAAACTGTTTTTT. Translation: CASGPPGQDEKLFF. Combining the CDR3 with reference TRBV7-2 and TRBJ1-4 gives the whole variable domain GAGVSQSPSNKVTEKGKDVELRCDPISGHTALYWYRQSLGQGLEFLIYFQGNSAPDKSGLPSDRFSAERTGGSVSTLTIQRTQQEDSAVYLCASGPPGQDEKLFFGSGTQLSVL.

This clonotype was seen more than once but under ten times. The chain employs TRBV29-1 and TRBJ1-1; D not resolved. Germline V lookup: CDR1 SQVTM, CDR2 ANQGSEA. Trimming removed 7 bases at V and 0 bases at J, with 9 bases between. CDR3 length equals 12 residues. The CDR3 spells CSEVQVNTEAFF. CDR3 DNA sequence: TGCAGCGAAGTACAAGTGAACACTGAAGCTTTCTTT.

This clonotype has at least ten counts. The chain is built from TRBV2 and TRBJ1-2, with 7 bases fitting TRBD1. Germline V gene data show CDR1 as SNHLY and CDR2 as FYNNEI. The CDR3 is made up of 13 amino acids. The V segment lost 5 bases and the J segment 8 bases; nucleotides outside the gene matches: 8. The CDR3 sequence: CASSRQPGGGYTF. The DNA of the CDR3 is TGTGCCAGCAGTCGGCAGCCAGGGGGAGGCTACACCTTC.

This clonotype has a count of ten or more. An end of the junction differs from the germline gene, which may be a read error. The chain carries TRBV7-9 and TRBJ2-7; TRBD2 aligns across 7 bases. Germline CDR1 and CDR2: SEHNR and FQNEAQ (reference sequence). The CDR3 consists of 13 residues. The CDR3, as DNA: TGTGCCAGCAGCTTGACTAGCTCCAACGAGCAGTACTTC. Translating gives CASSLTSSNEQYF.

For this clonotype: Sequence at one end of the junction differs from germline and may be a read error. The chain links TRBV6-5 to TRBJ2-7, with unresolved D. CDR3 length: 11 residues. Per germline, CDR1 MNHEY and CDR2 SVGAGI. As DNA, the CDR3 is TGTACCAGCAGTACTAATTATGAGCAGTACTTC. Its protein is CTSSTNYEQYF.

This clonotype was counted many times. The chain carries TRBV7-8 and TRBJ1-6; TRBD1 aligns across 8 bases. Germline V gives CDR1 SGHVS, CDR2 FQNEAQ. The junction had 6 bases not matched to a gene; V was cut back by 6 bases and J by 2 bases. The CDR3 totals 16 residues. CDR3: CASRVGQGAYNSPLHF. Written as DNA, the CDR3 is TGTGCCAGCAGGGTAGGACAGGGCGCCTATAATTCACCCCTCCACTTT.

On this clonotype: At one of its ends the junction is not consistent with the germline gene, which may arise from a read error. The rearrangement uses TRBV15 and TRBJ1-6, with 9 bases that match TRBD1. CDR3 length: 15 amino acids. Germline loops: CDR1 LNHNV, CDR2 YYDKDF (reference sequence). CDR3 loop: CAASSDTGGVSPLHF. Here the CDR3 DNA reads TGTGCCGCCAGCAGTGATACAGGGGGCGTCTCACCCCTCCACTTT.

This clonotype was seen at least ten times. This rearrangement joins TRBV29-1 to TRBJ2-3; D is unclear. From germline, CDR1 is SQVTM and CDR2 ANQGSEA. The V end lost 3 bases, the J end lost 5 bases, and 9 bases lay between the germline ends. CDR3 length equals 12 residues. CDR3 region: CSVDLGLDTQYF. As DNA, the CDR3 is TGCAGCGTTGATCTGGGCTTAGATACGCAGTATTTT.

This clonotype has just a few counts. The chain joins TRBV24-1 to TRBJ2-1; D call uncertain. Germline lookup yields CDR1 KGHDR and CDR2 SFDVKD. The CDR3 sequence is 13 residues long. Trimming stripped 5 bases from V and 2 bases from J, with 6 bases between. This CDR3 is CATSGKTYNEQFF. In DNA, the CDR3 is TGTGCCACCAGTGGTAAGACCTACAATGAGCAGTTCTTC.

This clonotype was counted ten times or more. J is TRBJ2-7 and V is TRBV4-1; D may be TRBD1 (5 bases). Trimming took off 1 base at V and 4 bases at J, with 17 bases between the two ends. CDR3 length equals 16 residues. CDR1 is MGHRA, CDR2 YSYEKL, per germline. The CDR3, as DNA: TGCGCCAGCAGCCAAGCTCCTCAGGGAATGTGGTACGAGCAGTACTTC. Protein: CASSQAPQGMWYEQYF.

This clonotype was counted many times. The CDR3 bases are TGTGCCAGCAGCCACCCGGGACAGGAAAGGGAAAAACTGTTTTTT. It specifies CASSHPGQEREKLFF. The chain carries TRBV14 and TRBJ1-4; TRBD1 aligns across 8 bases. This CDR3 comprises 15 residues. CDR1 is SGHDN and CDR2 is FVKESK in the germline V gene. The trim removed 3 bases at V and 8 bases at J, leaving 8 bases unmatched. Based on the CDR3 plus reference TRBV14 and TRBJ1-4, the full variable domain is EAGVTQFPSHSVIEKGQTVTLRCDPISGHDNLYWYRRVMGKEIKFLLHFVKESKQDESGMPNNRFLAERTGGTYSTLKVQPAELEDSGVYFCASSHPGQEREKLFFGSGTQLSVL.

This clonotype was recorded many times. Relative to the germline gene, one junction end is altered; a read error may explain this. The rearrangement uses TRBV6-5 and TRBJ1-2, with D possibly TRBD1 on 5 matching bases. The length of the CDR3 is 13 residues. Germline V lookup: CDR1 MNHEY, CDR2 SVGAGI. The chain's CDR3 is CASSPPGHRFFAF. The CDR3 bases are TGTGCCAGCAGTCCGCCAGGACACCGCTTCTTCGCCTTC.

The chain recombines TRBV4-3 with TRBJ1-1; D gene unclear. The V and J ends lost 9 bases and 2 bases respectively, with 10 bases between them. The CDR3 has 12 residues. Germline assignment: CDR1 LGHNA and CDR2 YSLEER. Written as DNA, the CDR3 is TGCGCCAGTGCGGGGTTAAACACTGAAGCTTTCTTT. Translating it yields CASAGLNTEAFF.

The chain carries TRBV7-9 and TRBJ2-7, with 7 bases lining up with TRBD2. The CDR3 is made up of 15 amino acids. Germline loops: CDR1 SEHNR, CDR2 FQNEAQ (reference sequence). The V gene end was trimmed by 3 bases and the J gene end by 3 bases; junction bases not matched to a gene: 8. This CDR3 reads CASSFDGGGDYEQYF. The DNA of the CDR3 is TGTGCCAGCAGCTTCGACGGGGGAGGGGACTACGAGCAGTACTTC.